The 8 T cell receptor beta chains in this list originate from one sample, sequenced in a study of OX40 agonist ivuxolimab in advanced cancers. Clones were sequenced by immunoSEQ multiplex PCR, and TCRdb holds only the in-frame ones, with some missing. This table has about 42,000 clones, just under 90% appearing once. The specimen was CD4+ or CD8+ T cells sorted from blood, collected in a trial of the OX40 agonist ivuxolimab. The receptor source for this set is an adult with an advanced solid tumor such as melanoma, head and neck, liver or kidney cancer.

V gene TRBV4-1 combines with J gene TRBJ2-5, with 11 bases aligning to TRBD2. Germline lookup yields CDR1 MGHRA and CDR2 YSYEKL. The CDR3 has 20 amino acids. With V trimmed by 0 bases and J by 5 bases, 17 bases remained unmatched. CDR3 in DNA: TGCGCCAGCAGCCAAGAACGGTCCGGGACTAGCGGCCAGGCCAGGGAGACCCAGTACTTC. This encodes CASSQERSGTSGQARETQYF.

The V and J genes are TRBV7-6 and TRBJ2-1; 8 bases are a match to TRBD2. After removal of 4 bases from V and 0 bases from J, the junction contained 8 bases not matched to a gene. CDR3 length: 17 residues. Germline V CDR1 and CDR2: SGHVS, FNYEAQ. CDR3 in amino acids: CASSSLAGISSYNEQFF. CDR3 nucleotides: TGTGCCAGCAGCTCTCTAGCGGGCATTAGCTCCTACAATGAGCAGTTCTTC. Using reference TRBV7-6 and TRBJ2-1 for the parts outside the CDR3, the full variable domain is GAGVSQSPRYKVTKRGQDVALRCDPISGHVSLYWYRQALGQGPEFLTYFNYEAQQDKSGLPNDRFSAERPEGSISTLTIQRTEQRDSAMYRCASSSLAGISSYNEQFFGPGTRLTVL.

The chain joins TRBV7-3 to TRBJ2-3, with 7 bases fitting TRBD1. V dropped 5 bases and J dropped 2; count of bases not matched to a gene: 10. Germline CDR1 and CDR2: SGHTA and FQGTGA. The CDR3 covers 16 residues. The CDR3 region has the DNA TGTGCCAGCAGCCCACGGTGGGACAGCTACACAGATACGCAGTATTTT. It yields the protein CASSPRWDSYTDTQYF.

This rearrangement joins TRBV27 to TRBJ2-3; D gene uncertain. Between the trimmed V and J ends, which lost 4 bases and 2 bases, there was a span of 16 bases. CDR1 MNHEY and CDR2 SMNVEV come from the germline V gene (reference sequence). This CDR3 comprises 16 residues. The CDR3 bases are TGTGCCAGCAGTTCTCCGTCAGGTCCCCACACAGATACGCAGTATTTT. This translates into CASSSPSGPHTDTQYF.

The chain joins TRBV5-6 to TRBJ2-1; D remains unclear. The CDR3 totals 16 residues. V was cut by 0 bases and J by 4 bases, with 14 bases left in between. Germline values: CDR1 SGHDT, CDR2 YYEEEE. This CDR3 reads CASSLEGLLRYNEQFF. The CDR3, as DNA: TGTGCCAGCAGCTTGGAGGGCCTACTTAGATACAATGAGCAGTTCTTC.

The chain links TRBV28 to TRBJ2-2; weak D call: TRBD2 (6 bases). V was pared by 6 bases and J by 7 bases, with 12 bases between. Germline-derived CDR1 and CDR2 are MDHEN and SYDVKM. The CDR3 length is 13 residues. CDR3 DNA: TGTGCCAGCAGCCTGGGACTCCTCGGGGAGCTGTTTTTT. Amino acid sequence: CASSLGLLGELFF.

About this clone: The same CDR3 is also encoded by other DNA sequences in this sample. The chain uses TRBV27 and TRBJ1-1; D might be TRBD1 (5 bases). This CDR3 has 15 residues. Germline V gene lookup returns CDR1 MNHEY and CDR2 SMNVEV (reference sequence). The ends were cut back, 6 bases at V and 1 base at J, with 15 bases in the middle. Here the CDR3 reads CASSWGGARNTEAFF. The CDR3 nucleotides read TGTGCCAGCAGCTGGGGTGGGGCACGGAACACTGAAGCTTTCTTT.

V usage is TRBV9 and J usage is TRBJ2-3; the D is unclear. CDR3 length: 15 amino acids. V was cut by 2 bases and J by 0 bases, with 10 bases left in between. Germline V gene lookup returns CDR1 SGDLS and CDR2 YYNGEE. CDR3: CASSVISSSTDTQYF. Written as DNA, the CDR3 is TGTGCCAGCAGCGTTATAAGTAGCAGCACAGATACGCAGTATTTT.